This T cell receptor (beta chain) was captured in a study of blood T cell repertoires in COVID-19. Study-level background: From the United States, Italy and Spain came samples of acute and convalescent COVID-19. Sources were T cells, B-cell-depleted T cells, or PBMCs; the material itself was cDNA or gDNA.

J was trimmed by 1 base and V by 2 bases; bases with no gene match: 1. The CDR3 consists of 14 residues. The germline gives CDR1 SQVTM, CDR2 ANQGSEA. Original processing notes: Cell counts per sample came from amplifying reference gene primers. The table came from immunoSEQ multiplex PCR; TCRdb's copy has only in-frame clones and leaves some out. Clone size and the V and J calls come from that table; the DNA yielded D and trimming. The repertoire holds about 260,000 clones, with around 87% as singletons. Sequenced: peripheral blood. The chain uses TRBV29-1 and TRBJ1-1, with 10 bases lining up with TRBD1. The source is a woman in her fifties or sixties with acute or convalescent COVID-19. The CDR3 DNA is TGCAGCGTTGAAAGGACAGGGGGGAACACTGAAGCTTTCTTT. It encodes CSVERTGGNTEAFF.